The present entry profiles one T cell receptor (beta chain) with its context. No antigen is known for it. Nothing much larger sits one base from this clone, and base qualities are not available. The data stem from a study of regulatory and conventional T cells in RAG deficiency (dated by TCRdb to the late 2010s). Broadly, across the study: To compare the diversity and composition of the repertoires of Treg, conventional CD4+ and CD8+ T cells between RAG-deficient patients and healthy controls, the study applied high-throughput TCR beta sequencing. General findings and caveats noted by the study authors: Compared with control T-cell subpopulations, RAG-deficient patients had much lower Shannon entropy and higher Simpson indices. Shorter CDR3 lengths were found in all patient T-cell subsets, and >90% Treg-Tconv repertoire overlap at nucleotide and amino acid level was observed in Omenn syndrome patients. Some T-cell subset analyses were not performed for some subjects. In Omenn syndrome and CID/AS patients compared with controls, 85 to 100-fold fewer unique TCR beta sequences were detected from Treg cells, versus approximately 10-fold fewer for other subsets. In Omenn syndrome patients, sorted CD25-high CD127-low cells may represent peripherally activated cells rather than bona fide Treg cells.

The cysteine opens and the phenylalanine closes a CDR3 of 19 amino acids. Only the CDR3 region is kept as DNA, spanning 57 bases read in frame from base 1. From a lookup of the germline V gene, CDR1 and CDR2 are KGHSH and LQKENI. The V end loses 0 bases and the J end loses 5 bases, and a stretch of 22 bases separates them. Libraries were prepared through the immunoSEQ multiplex PCR assay. Genomic DNA from the sorted T-cell subsets was used to amplify rearranged TCR beta chain products, which were then sequenced. In the authors' own workflow: Shannon entropy and Simpson indices were used to measure how diverse the repertoire of productive TCR beta rearrangements was. To assess clonal expansion, the frequencies of the 100 most abundant productive TCR beta clonotypes were added up as a share of total reads. The TRB repertoires were scored with a self-reactivity index built on which amino acids appear at CDR3beta positions 6 and 7. Two-way ANOVA was applied to the repertoire analyses, whereas Student t or Mann-Whitney tests were applied to the flow cytometric analyses. TCRdb limited this immuneACCESS table to in-frame rearrangements with V and J called. A share of clones is missing; checked studies link under half to unresolved V genes, and the rest is unexplained. Clone size and the V and J calls come from that table; the DNA yielded D and trimming. Here the sample has approximately 35,000 clones; 70% to 80% occur a single time. 3% to 3.5% of the sample rests with the top ten.

Conventional CD4+ T cells were purified from blood as CD25-low CD127-high cells before genomic DNA extraction. Several healthy control donors were used as the comparison group for repertoire analyses. The data were also submitted as part of a second study, on regulatory T cells. The second study reports: The multiplex PCR used 52 forward TRBV primers and 13 reverse TRBJ primers, with assay-based and computational corrections for amplification bias. In patients, repertoires had restricted unique TRB V-J pairs and skewed V and J gene usage, with regulatory T cells showing the most marked changes. T-cell receptor beta repertoires of sorted regulatory, conventional CD4+ and CD8+ T cells were compared between CD3G-deficient patients and healthy controls. Ficoll density separation was used to isolate peripheral blood mononuclear cells. Within the immunoSEQ assay, multiplex PCR amplified rearranged TRB loci from genomic DNA. An Illumina HiSeq platform was used to sequence the TRB amplicons. Custom algorithms error-filtered the raw sequences and aligned the raw sequences to reference gene sequences, after which the immunoSEQ online tools were used for analysis. Frequencies of productive and nonproductive TRB rearrangements were evaluated among both unique and total sequences. Prism software was used to run t tests, Mann-Whitney tests or two-way ANOVA for comparisons between groups.

The TCR sequence derives from a human donor in good health. The chain is made from TRBV18 and TRBJ1-4; perhaps TRBD1 is the D gene, with 5 bases matching. Specimen: CD4+ effector T cells sorted from blood. In nucleotide form, the sequence is TGTGCCAGCTCACCACCCCGGCAGGGCCAATATAAGGAAAATGAAAAACTGTTTTTT. Its translation reads: CASSPPRQGQYKENEKLFF.